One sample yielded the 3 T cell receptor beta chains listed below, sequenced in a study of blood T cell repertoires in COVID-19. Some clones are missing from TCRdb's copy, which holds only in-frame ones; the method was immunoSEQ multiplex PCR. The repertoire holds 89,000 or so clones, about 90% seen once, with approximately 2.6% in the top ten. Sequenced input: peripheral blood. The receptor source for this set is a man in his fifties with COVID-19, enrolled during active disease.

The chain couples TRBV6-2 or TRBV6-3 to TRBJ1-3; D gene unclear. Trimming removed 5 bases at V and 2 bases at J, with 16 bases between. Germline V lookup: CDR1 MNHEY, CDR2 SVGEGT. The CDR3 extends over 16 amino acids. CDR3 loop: CASSSGSWAAGNTIYF. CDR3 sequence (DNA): TGTGCCAGCAGTAGCGGTTCGTGGGCGGCTGGAAACACCATATATTTT.

The CDR3: CASSLVASYNEQFF. The CDR3 DNA sequence: TGTGCCAGCAGTTTGGTGGCTTCCTACAATGAGCAGTTCTTC. The chain couples TRBV28 to TRBJ2-1; D ambiguous. Germline CDR1 is MDHEN and CDR2 is SYDVKM. The CDR3 spans 14 residues. Trimming shortened V by 3 bases and J by 1 base, and 7 bases separated the two germline ends.

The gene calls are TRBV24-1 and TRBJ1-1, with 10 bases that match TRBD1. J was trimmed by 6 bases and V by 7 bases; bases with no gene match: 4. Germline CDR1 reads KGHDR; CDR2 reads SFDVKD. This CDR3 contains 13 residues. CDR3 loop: CATRGTGDAEAFF. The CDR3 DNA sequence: TGTGCCACCAGAGGGACAGGGGACGCTGAAGCTTTCTTT.